A selection of T cell receptor beta chains follows, all from one sample in a study of Ad26.COV2.S vaccination and SARS-CoV-2 variants. Clones were read by immunoSEQ multiplex PCR, and TCRdb kept only the in-frame ones, dropping some. The repertoire includes 320,000 or so clones, roughly 90% of them detected once, and over 5% sits in the top ten. This sample comprised peripheral blood, obtained in a trial of Ad26.COV2.S vaccine versus placebo. All receptors come from a person between 18 and 59 years old who received the Ad26.COV2.S COVID-19 vaccine or a placebo. Each CDR3 is given with its conserved first and last residue. A D gene is named only where the DNA matches it firmly. Not all rows give a size; the values are once, few, many and, for expanded clones, a class.

V gene: TRBV5-4
clone size: -
D gene: -
J gene: TRBJ2-1
CDR3 protein: CASSLAGRVINNEQFF
CDR3 DNA: TGTGCCAGCAGCTTGGCCGGCAGGGTGATAAACAATGAGCAGTTCTTC

V gene: TRBV9
clone size: -
D gene: -
J gene: TRBJ1-6
CDR3 protein: CASPGQPNSPLHF
CDR3 DNA: TGTGCCAGTCCCGGACAGCCGAATTCACCCCTCCACTTT

V gene: TRBV4-3
clone size: -
D gene: TRBD1
J gene: TRBJ1-2
CDR3 protein: CASSPARDRGYGYTF
CDR3 DNA: TGCGCCAGCAGTCCCGCCCGGGACAGGGGTTATGGCTACACCTTC

V gene: TRBV2
clone size: -
D gene: -
J gene: TRBJ1-3
CDR3 protein: CASSVQGYSGNTIYF
CDR3 DNA: TGTGCCAGCAGTGTTCAGGGTTACTCTGGAAACACCATATATTTT

V gene: TRBV6-2/TRBV6-3
clone size: -
D gene: -
J gene: TRBJ1-1
CDR3 protein: CASSYSGSMNTEAFF
CDR3 DNA: TGTGCCAGCAGTTACTCTGGCAGCATGAACACTGAAGCTTTCTTT

V gene: TRBV7-2
clone size: -
D gene: -
J gene: TRBJ1-4
CDR3 protein: CASSLVSITNEKLFF
CDR3 DNA: TGTGCCAGCAGCTTAGTATCTATAACTAATGAAAAACTGTTTTTT

V gene: TRBV9
clone size: once
D gene: TRBD1
J gene: TRBJ1-2
CDR3 protein: CASSVGPGSGGLSIYGYTF
CDR3 DNA: TGTGCCAGCAGCGTAGGGCCAGGGTCAGGGGGTTTGAGTATCTATGGCTACACCTTC

V gene: TRBV21-1
clone size: -
D gene: -
J gene: TRBJ1-2
CDR3 protein: CASNPEGGYTF
CDR3 DNA: TGTGCCAGCAACCCGGAAGGAGGCTACACCTTC

V gene: TRBV6-2/TRBV6-3
clone size: -
D gene: -
J gene: TRBJ2-2
CDR3 protein: CASSYSIPGDAPLNTGELFF
CDR3 DNA: TGTGCCAGCAGTTACTCGATCCCCGGTGATGCCCCTTTAAACACCGGGGAGCTGTTTTTT

V gene: TRBV2
clone size: -
D gene: -
J gene: TRBJ2-2
CDR3 protein: CASEEGRRNTGELFF
CDR3 DNA: TGTGCCAGCGAAGAGGGACGGAGGAACACCGGGGAGCTGTTTTTT

V gene: TRBV15
clone size: -
D gene: -
J gene: TRBJ1-1
CDR3 protein: CATSSKLTDMNTEAFF
CDR3 DNA: TGTGCCACCAGCAGCAAACTGACAGATATGAACACTGAAGCTTTCTTT

V gene: TRBV27
clone size: -
D gene: TRBD1
J gene: TRBJ1-1
CDR3 protein: CASSPTGWLAEAFF
CDR3 DNA: TGTGCCAGCAGCCCGACAGGGTGGTTGGCTGAAGCTTTCTTT

V gene: TRBV27
clone size: -
D gene: -
J gene: TRBJ1-4
CDR3 protein: CASSRTGSPTNEKLFF
CDR3 DNA: TGTGCCAGCAGCAGAACAGGGTCTCCGACTAATGAAAAACTGTTTTTT

V gene: TRBV27
clone size: many
D gene: -
J gene: TRBJ1-2
CDR3 protein: CASSLYFSPGVNYGYTF
CDR3 DNA: TGTGCCAGCAGTTTATACTTCTCCCCGGGAGTTAACTATGGCTACACCTTC

V gene: TRBV7-3
clone size: -
D gene: -
J gene: TRBJ1-2
CDR3 protein: CASSLGGVSGGYTF
CDR3 DNA: TGTGCCAGCAGCTTAGGGGGAGTATCGGGTGGCTACACCTTC

V gene: TRBV5-1
clone size: -
D gene: -
J gene: TRBJ1-2
CDR3 protein: CASSLNSGGASFGYTF
CDR3 DNA: TGCGCCAGCAGCTTGAATTCTGGGGGCGCCTCCTTTGGCTACACCTTC

V gene: TRBV28
clone size: once
D gene: -
J gene: TRBJ1-4
CDR3 protein: CASSLRREGKKLFF
CDR3 DNA: TGTGCCAGCAGTTTACGCAGAGAGGGGAAAAAACTGTTTTTT

V gene: TRBV13
clone size: -
D gene: -
J gene: TRBJ2-4
CDR3 protein: CASSQLAKNIQYF
CDR3 DNA: TGTGCCAGCAGTCAATTAGCCAAAAACATTCAGTACTTC